The clone carrying this TCR beta chain was seen repeatedly, ten times or more. Its target is unknown. PCR was performed a second time for 7 to 11 cycles using a sample-barcoded 5' primer and a J-beta primer mix. TCRdb analysed the 5' RACE reads with MiXCR anew, one entry per CDR3 protein. The table records around 1.7 million distinct CDR3 sequences, about 30% of them present only once. The record originates from a study of blood T cells in healthy people across ages. Study findings and constraints: More naive CD4+ cells and higher diversity were found in long-lived than in aged donors.

The source of this sequence is a woman under 40 in good health. Material for sequencing was blood.

CDR3 residues: CASSFDRVGGYTF. CDR3 bases: TGTGCCAGCAGTTTCGACAGGGTGGGTGGCTACACCTTC. The rearrangement uses TRBV12-3 or TRBV12-4 and TRBJ1-2, with TRBD1 matching 7 bases. This CDR3 has 13 residues. Trimming cost V 3 bases and J 7 bases; bases outside gene matches: 5.